This T cell receptor beta chain was profiled in a study of metastatic and nonmetastatic thyroid tumors. In the study overall: Repertoires from blood and tumor or nodule tissue of malignant and benign thyroid patients were compared. Points from the study as a whole: Significantly higher TCR beta diversity was reportedly seen in malignant thyroid tumors than benign nodules, in blood and tumor.

With MiXCR, TCRdb reprocessed the PCR reads. This table holds about 20,000 clones, approximately 16% found once. Every patient was untreated before thyroid surgery. This CDR3 region has 12 residues. Germline CDR1 is SQVTM and CDR2 is ANQGSEA. A remark on this clone: The target antigen is unknown. A junction boundary mismatches the germline segment, possibly from a read error.

The chain has TRBV29-1 and TRBJ1-5; D uncertain. The receptor was isolated from a female donor with papillary thyroid cancer or a benign thyroid nodule (not recorded which). Some clones in this sample may be carry-over from other donors' samples. The specimen was tumor tissue. The CDR3 bases are TGCGGCGTGGGGTCTTCGCGTCAGCCCCATCATTTT. It encodes CGVGSSRQPHHF. The full variable domain, its missing parts supplied by reference TRBV29-1 and TRBJ1-5, is SAVISQKPSRDICQRGTSLTIQCQVDSQVTMMFWYRQQPGQSLTLIATANQGSEATYESGFVIDKFPISRPNLTFSTLTVSNMSPEDSSIYLCGVGSSRQPHHFGDGTRLSIL.